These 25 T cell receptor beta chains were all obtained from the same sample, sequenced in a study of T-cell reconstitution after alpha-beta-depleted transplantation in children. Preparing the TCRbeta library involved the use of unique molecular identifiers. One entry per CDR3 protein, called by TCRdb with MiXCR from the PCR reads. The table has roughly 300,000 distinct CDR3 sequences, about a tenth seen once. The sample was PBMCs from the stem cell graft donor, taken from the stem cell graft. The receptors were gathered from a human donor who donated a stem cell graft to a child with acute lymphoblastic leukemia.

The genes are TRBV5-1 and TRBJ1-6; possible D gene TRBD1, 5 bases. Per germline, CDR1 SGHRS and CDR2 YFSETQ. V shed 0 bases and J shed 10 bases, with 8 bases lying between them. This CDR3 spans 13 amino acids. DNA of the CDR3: TGCGCCAGCAGCTTGGGGGGCGAGTCACCCCTCCACTTT. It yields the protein CASSLGGESPLHF.

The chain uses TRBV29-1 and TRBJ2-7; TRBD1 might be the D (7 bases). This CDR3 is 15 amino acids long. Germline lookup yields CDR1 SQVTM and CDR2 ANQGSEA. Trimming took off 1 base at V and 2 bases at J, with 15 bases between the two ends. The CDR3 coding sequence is TGCAGCGTTGAAGGTAGCCAGGGGGGAACCTACGAGCAGTACTTC. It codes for CSVEGSQGGTYEQYF.

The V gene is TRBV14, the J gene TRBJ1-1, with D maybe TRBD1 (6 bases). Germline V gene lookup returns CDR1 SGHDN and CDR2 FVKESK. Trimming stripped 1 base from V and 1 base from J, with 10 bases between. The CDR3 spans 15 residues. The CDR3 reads CASSQAGGSNTEAFF. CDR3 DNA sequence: TGTGCCAGCAGCCAAGCGGGGGGCTCGAACACTGAAGCTTTCTTT.

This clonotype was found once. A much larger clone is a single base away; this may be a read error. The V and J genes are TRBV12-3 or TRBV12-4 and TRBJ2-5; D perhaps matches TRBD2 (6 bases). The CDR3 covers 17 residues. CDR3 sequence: CARSLGGKTDQQETQYF. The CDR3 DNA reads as TGTGCCCGCAGTTTAGGAGGGAAGACAGACCAACAAGAGACCCAGTACTTC.

In DNA form, the CDR3 reads TGTGCCAGCAGTTACTCCTCGCGGCTAAGATATAGCAATCAGCCCCAGCATTTT. This encodes CASSYSSRLRYSNQPQHF. The chain carries TRBV6-5 and TRBJ1-5; D not certain. The germline V gene encodes CDR1 MNHEY and CDR2 SVGAGI. The CDR3 contains 18 residues. Deletions cut 0 bases from V and 0 bases from J, with 15 bases between.

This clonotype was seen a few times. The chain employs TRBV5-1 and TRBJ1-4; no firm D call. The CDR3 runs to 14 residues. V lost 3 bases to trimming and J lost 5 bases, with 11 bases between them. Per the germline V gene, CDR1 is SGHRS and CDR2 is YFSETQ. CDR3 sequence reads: CASSSGSGNEKLFF. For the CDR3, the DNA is TGCGCCAGCAGCTCGGGGTCGGGGAATGAAAAACTGTTTTTT.

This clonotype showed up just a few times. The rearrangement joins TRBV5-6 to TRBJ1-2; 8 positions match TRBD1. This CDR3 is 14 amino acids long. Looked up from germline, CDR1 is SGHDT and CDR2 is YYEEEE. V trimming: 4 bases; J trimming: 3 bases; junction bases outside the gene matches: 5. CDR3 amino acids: CASSRVTGDYGYTF. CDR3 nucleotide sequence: TGTGCCAGCAGCAGAGTGACAGGGGACTATGGCTACACCTTC.

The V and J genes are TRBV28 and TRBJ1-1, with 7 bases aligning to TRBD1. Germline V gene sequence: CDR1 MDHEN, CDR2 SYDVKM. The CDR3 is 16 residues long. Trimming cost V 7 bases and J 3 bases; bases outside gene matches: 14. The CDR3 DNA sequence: TGTGCCAGCAAGCTGGGGACAGCGAGGTTGGACACTGAAGCTTTCTTT. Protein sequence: CASKLGTARLDTEAFF.

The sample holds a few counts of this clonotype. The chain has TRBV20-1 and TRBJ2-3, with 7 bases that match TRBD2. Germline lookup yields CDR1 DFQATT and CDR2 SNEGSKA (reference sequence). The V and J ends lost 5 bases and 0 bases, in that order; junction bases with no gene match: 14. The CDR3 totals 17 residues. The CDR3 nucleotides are TGCAGTGCTCCGAAGGGGTCTAGCGGTGCTAGCACAGATACGCAGTATTTT. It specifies CSAPKGSSGASTDTQYF.

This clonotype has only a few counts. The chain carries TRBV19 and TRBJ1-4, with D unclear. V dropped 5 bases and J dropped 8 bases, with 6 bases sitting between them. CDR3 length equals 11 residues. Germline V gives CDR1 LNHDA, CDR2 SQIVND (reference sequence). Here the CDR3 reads CASSYFEKLFF. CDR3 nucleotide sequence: TGTGCCAGTAGTTACTTCGAAAAACTGTTTTTT.

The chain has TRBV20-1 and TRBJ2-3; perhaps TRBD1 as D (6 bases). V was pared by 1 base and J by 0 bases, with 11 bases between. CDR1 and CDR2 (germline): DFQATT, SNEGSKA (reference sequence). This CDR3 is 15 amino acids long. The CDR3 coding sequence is TGCAGTGCTAGAGTAAGGGGGTCAAGCACAGATACGCAGTATTTT. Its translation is CSARVRGSSTDTQYF.

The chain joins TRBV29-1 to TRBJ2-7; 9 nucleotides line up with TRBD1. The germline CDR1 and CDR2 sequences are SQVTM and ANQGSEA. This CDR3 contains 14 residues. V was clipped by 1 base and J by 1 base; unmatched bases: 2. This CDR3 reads CSVEAGTGSYEQYF. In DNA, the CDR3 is TGCAGCGTTGAAGCTGGGACAGGGTCCTACGAGCAGTACTTC.

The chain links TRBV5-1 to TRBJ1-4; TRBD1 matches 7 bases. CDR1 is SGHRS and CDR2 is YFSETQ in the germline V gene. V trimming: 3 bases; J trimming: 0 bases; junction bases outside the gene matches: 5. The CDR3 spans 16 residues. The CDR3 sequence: CASSWTGVSTNEKLFF. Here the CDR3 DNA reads TGCGCCAGCAGCTGGACAGGTGTGTCAACTAATGAAAAACTGTTTTTT.

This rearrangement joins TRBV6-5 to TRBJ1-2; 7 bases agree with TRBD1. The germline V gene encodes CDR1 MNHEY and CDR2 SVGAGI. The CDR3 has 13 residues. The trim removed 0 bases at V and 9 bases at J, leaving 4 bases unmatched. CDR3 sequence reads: CASSYSTGYSYTF. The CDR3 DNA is TGTGCCAGCAGTTACTCGACAGGGTACAGCTACACCTTC.

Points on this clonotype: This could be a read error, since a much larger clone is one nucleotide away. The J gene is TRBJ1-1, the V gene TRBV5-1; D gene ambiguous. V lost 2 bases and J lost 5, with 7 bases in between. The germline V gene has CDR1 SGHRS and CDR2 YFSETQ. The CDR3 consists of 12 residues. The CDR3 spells CASSLWRTEAFF. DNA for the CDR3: TGCGCCAGCAGCTTATGGCGGACTGAAGCTTTCTTT. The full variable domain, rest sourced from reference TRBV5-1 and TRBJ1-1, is KAGVTQTPRYLIKTRGQQVTLSCSPISGHRSVSWYQQTPGQGLQFLFEYFSETQRNKGNFPGRFSGRQFSNSRSEMNVSTLELGDSALYLCASSLWRTEAFFGQGTRLTVV.

In DNA, the CDR3 is TGCAGCGTCGTTGGGCGGCTAGCGTACCACAATGAGCAGTTCTTC. Protein: CSVVGRLAYHNEQFF. V usage is TRBV29-1 and J usage is TRBJ2-1; D is possibly TRBD2 (6 bases). The CDR3 spans 15 residues. Germline lookup yields CDR1 SQVTM and CDR2 ANQGSEA. V was pared by 6 bases and J by 5 bases, with 20 bases between.

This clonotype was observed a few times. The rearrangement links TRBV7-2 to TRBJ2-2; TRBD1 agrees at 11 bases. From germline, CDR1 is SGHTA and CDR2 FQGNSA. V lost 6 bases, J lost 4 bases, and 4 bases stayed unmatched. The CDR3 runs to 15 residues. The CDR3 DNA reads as TGTGCCAGCAGAACCGGGACAGGGGGCACCGGGGAGCTGTTTTTT. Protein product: CASRTGTGGTGELFF.

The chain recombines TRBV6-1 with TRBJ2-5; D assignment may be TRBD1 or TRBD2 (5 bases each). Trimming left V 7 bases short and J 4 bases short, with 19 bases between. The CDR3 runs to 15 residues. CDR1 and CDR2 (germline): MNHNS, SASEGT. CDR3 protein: CASTENRGLRETQYF. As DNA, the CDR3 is TGTGCCAGCACCGAAAACCGGGGCCTTAGAGAGACCCAGTACTTC.

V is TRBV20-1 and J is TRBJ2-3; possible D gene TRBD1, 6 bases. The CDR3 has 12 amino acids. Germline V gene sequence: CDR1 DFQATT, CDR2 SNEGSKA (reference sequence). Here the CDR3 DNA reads TGCGGAATACAGGGAAATACAGATACGCAGTATTTT. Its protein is CGIQGNTDTQYF.

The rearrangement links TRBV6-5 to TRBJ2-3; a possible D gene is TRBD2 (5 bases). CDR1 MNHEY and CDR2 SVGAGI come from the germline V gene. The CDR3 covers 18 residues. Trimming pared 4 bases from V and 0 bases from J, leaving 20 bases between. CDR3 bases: TGTGCCAGCAGTTCCCGTAGTACTAGACCTTGGAGCACAGATACGCAGTATTTT. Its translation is CASSSRSTRPWSTDTQYF.

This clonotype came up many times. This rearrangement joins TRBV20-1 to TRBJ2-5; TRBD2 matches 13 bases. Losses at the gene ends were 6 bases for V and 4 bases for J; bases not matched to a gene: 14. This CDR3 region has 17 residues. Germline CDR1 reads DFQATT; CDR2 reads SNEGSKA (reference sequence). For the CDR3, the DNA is TGCAGTGCCCGGACTAGCGGGAGTACCCTTTTCGGAGAGACCCAGTACTTC. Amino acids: CSARTSGSTLFGETQYF.

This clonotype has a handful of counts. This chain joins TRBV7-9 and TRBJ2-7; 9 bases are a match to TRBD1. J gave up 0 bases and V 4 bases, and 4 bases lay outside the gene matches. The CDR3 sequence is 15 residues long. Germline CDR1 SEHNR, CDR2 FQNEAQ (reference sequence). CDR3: CASSYLDRGSYEQYF. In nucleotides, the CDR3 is TGTGCCAGCAGCTACCTGGACAGGGGCTCCTACGAGCAGTACTTC.

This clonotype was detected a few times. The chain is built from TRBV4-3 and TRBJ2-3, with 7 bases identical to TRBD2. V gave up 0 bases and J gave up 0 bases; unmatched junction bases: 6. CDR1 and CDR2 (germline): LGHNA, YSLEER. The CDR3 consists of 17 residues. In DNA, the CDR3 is TGCGCCAGCAGCCAAGATCCTAGCGGCTCTAGCACAGATACGCAGTATTTT. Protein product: CASSQDPSGSSTDTQYF.

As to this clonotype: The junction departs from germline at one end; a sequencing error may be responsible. The CDR3 spells CATSLSSSYEQYF. Here the CDR3 DNA reads TGTGCCACCAGTTTATCGTCCAGTTACGAGCAGTACTTC. The rearrangement links TRBV27 to TRBJ2-7; D uncertain. Germline lookup yields CDR1 MNHEY and CDR2 SMNVEV (reference sequence). The CDR3 is 13 residues long.

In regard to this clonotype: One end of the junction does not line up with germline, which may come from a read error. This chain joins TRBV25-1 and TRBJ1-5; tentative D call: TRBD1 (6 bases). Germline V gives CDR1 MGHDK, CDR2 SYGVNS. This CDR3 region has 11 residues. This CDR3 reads CASMECRDTYF. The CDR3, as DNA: TGTGCCAGCATGGAATGCCGGGACACGTATTTT.